These 5 T cell receptor beta chains were sequenced from one sample in a study of blood T cell repertoires in COVID-19. Clones were sequenced by immunoSEQ multiplex PCR, and TCRdb holds only the in-frame ones, with some missing. This sample yields a few hundred thousand clones, of which 83% are seen a single time; 5.1% belongs to the top ten. Source material: PBMCs or T cells enriched from blood (not recorded which). The receptors stem from a woman aged 50 to 60 who had recovered from COVID-19.

The J gene is TRBJ1-5, the V gene TRBV4-2; the D gene is possibly TRBD1 (5 bases). This CDR3 is 16 amino acids long. The germline gives CDR1 LGHNA, CDR2 YNFKEQ. Trimming cost V 1 base and J 2 bases, with 12 bases left between them. CDR3 protein: CASSQVGGRGNQPQHF. DNA for the CDR3: TGTGCCAGCAGCCAAGTGGGGGGACGGGGCAATCAGCCCCAGCATTTT.

The chain uses TRBV3-1 (or the pseudogene TRBV3-2) and TRBJ1-1; D gene ambiguous. The V and J ends lost 6 bases and 4 bases respectively, with 21 bases between them. The germline V gene encodes CDR1 LGHDT and CDR2 YNNKEL (reference sequence). This CDR3 comprises 16 residues. The CDR3 sequence is CASRPGSGRSSTEAFF. CDR3 DNA sequence: TGTGCCAGCAGACCCGGGAGCGGAAGGTCTTCCACTGAAGCTTTCTTT.

The chain links TRBV7-3 to TRBJ2-1; 9 bases agree with TRBD2. From germline, CDR1 is SGHTA and CDR2 FQGTGA. V gave up 5 bases and J gave up 5 bases; unmatched junction bases: 7. The CDR3 has 15 amino acids. The CDR3, as DNA: TGTGCCAGCAGCCGCCCTAGCGGGGCTAACAATGAGCAGTTCTTC. It yields the protein CASSRPSGANNEQFF.

This rearrangement joins TRBV7-2 to TRBJ1-5; D is ambiguous. Trimming removed 1 base at V and 4 bases at J, with 8 bases between. The CDR3 has 14 residues. Germline V CDR1 and CDR2: SGHTA, FQGNSA. The CDR3 DNA sequence: TGTGCCAGCAGCTTAGGAGGTTGGAATCAGCCCCAGCATTTT. Translating it yields CASSLGGWNQPQHF.

CDR3 coding DNA: TGTGCCAGCAGTTATCTGGGACAGGGGAGTTCCGGGGAGCTGTTTTTT. Encoded protein: CASSYLGQGSSGELFF. This chain uses TRBV6-5 with TRBJ2-2, with 10 bases aligning to TRBD1. The V gene's germline CDR1 is MNHEY and CDR2 SVGAGI. The CDR3 contains 16 residues. The ends lost 3 bases at V and 6 bases at J; junction bases unmatched: 7.